This T cell receptor (beta chain) appears in the sequencing data of a study of blood T cell repertoires in COVID-19. The CDR3 spans 11 residues. V was shortened by 4 bases and J by 9 bases, with 9 bases between the two germline ends. From germline, CDR1 is SGHVS and CDR2 FNYEAQ. Using immunoSEQ multiplex PCR, the repertoire was profiled, and TCRdb retains in-frame clones only, with some absent. The repertoire holds 60,000 to 90,000 clones, with about 86% as singletons. This receptor was obtained from a human donor in a cohort sampled during active COVID-19. Sequenced: peripheral blood. This chain connects TRBV7-6 to TRBJ2-5; weak D call: TRBD1 (6 bases). CDR3: CASSSEGAQYF. CDR3 DNA sequence: TGTGCCAGCAGCTCTGAGGGGGCCCAGTACTTC.